Here is one T cell receptor beta chain with its context. Its antigen is unknown. V lost 0 bases and J lost 4; bases outside the gene matches: 11. CDR3 length: 17 residues. These data come from a study of human thymus T cells. Study results and limitations: Thymic repertoires overlap heavily among unrelated individuals, related research has reported. Thymic and blood repertoires appeared to carry a bias in their V and J gene usage.

It was from resections taken during corrective heart surgery that the thymus tissue came. Donors consisted of healthy Finnish infants (having corrective surgery for congenital heart defects). Some clones are missing from TCRdb's copy, which holds only in-frame ones; the method was immunoSEQ multiplex PCR. The sample holds under 150,000 clones; around 94% are singletons and the top ten take around 0.022%. The clonotype comes from a boy younger than two with a congenital heart defect but otherwise immunologically healthy. What was sequenced was thymus tissue. This sequence joins TRBV5-3 and TRBJ1-1; 8 bases are a match to TRBD1. TRBV5-3 carries the ORF label, with uncertain function. The DNA for the CDR3 is TGTGCCAGAAGCTTGGAAGCGTCAGGGGGCTATGGCACTGAAGCTTTCTTT. It yields the protein CARSLEASGGYGTEAFF.